This T cell receptor (beta chain) was sequenced in a study of T cells in localized non-small cell lung cancer. Whole-study results and caveats: Within adjacent lung there appeared a median approximately 62 of the top 100 tumor clones.

With respect to this clone: Its antigen is unknown.

Assay: immunoSEQ multiplex PCR; the TCRdb copy retains only in-frame clones and omits some. The table records 700 to 900 clones, about a fifth of them present only once. Samples of adjacent lung (free of atypia) were collected at least 2 cm from the tumor margin. This TCR was recovered from a man aged 35-69 years with stage II lung adenocarcinoma. Material: normal lung tissue next to the tumor, obtained before any cancer treatment.

The CDR3 sequence is CASSGSGTGPKPQHF. CDR3 sequence (DNA): TGTGCCAGCAGTGGTTCCGGGACAGGCCCCAAACCCCAGCATTTT. The rearrangement links TRBV6-8 to TRBJ1-5; 8 bases line up with TRBD1. Germline V lookup: CDR1 MNHGY, CDR2 SAAAGT. Germline trimming cut 5 bases from V and 10 bases from J; bases unmatched to any gene: 13. The CDR3 totals 15 residues.